The clone carrying this T cell receptor beta chain is classed as large. The antigen is unknown. This entry is derived from a study of T cell repertoires in aging, cancer and after chemotherapy. About the research overall: Donor ages fell into six groups from 30 or younger up to 70 or older.

CDR3 size: 15 residues. Germline V gene lookup returns CDR1 GTSNPN and CDR2 SVGIG (reference sequence). The V segment lost 5 bases and the J segment 8 bases; nucleotides outside the gene matches: 12. TCR beta rearrangements were amplified from peripheral blood genomic DNA. TRB rearrangements spanning V, D and J were amplified using mixed TRB-A/B primers. TCRdb redid the calling of the multiplex PCR reads with MiXCR, one entry per CDR3 protein. The table lists approximately 1,500 distinct CDR3 sequences, about a quarter of them singletons. Study-wide findings and caveats: Age-matched healthy donors had significantly more diverse, less clonal blood TCR repertoires than untreated cancer patients.

The chain employs TRBV30 and TRBJ1-3, with 10 bases lining up with TRBD1. Sequencing input: blood. The source of this sequence is a human donor with a blood cancer. The DNA for the CDR3 is TGTGCCTGGGACCCCACGGGACAGGGGACCCACACCATATATTTT. Its translation is CAWDPTGQGTHTIYF.